The rows below give T cell receptor beta chains drawn from one sample of a study of blood T cell repertoires in COVID-19. Measured with immunoSEQ multiplex PCR; TCRdb has only the in-frame clones, and not every one. The repertoire holds 250,000 to 350,000 clones, with about 90% as singletons. The sequencing sample was made of PBMCs or T cells enriched from blood (not recorded which). All receptors come from a woman between 18 and 29 years old with acute COVID-19. CDR3s include the opening cysteine and the closing phenylalanine or tryptophan. D genes are given only for firm matches. Clone size is stated in some rows and not others, as once, few, many or a class when expanded.

clone size	D gene	J gene	V gene	CDR3 protein	CDR3 DNA
-	-	TRBJ1-2	TRBV29-1	CSVVTPNYGYTF	TGCAGCGTTGTTACTCCGAACTATGGCTACACCTTC
-	TRBD1	TRBJ2-3	TRBV24-1	CATSDRDRVTDTQYF	TGTGCCACCAGTGACCGGGACAGGGTCACAGATACGCAGTATTTT
-	TRBD2	TRBJ2-3	TRBV5-1	CASSLDGGDTDTQYF	TGCGCCAGCAGCTTGGATGGGGGGGACACAGATACGCAGTATTTT
-	TRBD2	TRBJ2-1	TRBV4-1	CASSQDVASGVVGAIEQFF	TGCGCCAGCAGCCAAGATGTGGCTAGCGGGGTAGTCGGGGCTATTGAGCAGTTCTTC
-	-	TRBJ1-2	TRBV5-1	CASRLMGGDGYTF	TGCGCCAGCAGGCTTATGGGTGGAGATGGCTACACCTTC
once	TRBD2	TRBJ2-1	TRBV5-6	CASSSGRANDNEQFF	TGTGCCAGCAGCTCCGGGAGGGCCAACGACAATGAGCAGTTCTTC
-	-	TRBJ2-7	TRBV4-1	CASSQVSPADISYEQYF	TGCGCCAGCAGCCAAGTTTCCCCAGCCGACATTTCCTACGAGCAGTACTTC
-	TRBD1	TRBJ1-1	TRBV19	CASYSGTANTEAFF	TGTGCCAGTTATAGCGGGACAGCGAACACTGAAGCTTTCTTT
-	TRBD2	TRBJ2-1	TRBV11-2	CASSSASGGSYNEQFF	TGTGCCAGCAGCTCCGCGAGCGGGGGTTCCTACAATGAGCAGTTCTTC
-	TRBD1	TRBJ1-2	TRBV19	CASIPRGNPYGYTF	TGTGCCAGTATCCCCAGGGGGAATCCATATGGCTACACCTTC
-	-	TRBJ1-3	TRBV18	CASSPPLSGNTIYF	TGTGCCAGCTCACCACCCCTCTCTGGAAACACCATATATTTT